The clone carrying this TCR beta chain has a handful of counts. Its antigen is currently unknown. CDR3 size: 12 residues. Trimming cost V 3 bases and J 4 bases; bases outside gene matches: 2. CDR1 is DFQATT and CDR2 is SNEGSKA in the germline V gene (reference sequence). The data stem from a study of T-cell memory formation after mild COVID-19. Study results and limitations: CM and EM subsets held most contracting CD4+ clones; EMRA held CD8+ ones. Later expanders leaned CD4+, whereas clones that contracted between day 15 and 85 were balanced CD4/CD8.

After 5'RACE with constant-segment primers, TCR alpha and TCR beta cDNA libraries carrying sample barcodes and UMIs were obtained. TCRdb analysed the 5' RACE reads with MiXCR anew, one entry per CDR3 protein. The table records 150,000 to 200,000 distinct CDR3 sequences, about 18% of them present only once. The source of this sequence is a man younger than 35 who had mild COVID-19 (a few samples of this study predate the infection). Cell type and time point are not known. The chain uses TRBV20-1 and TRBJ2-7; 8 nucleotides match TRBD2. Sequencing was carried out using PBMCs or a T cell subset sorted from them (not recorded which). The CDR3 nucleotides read TGCAGTGCTAGCGGGGGGGCTTACGAGCAGTACTTC. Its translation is CSASGGAYEQYF.